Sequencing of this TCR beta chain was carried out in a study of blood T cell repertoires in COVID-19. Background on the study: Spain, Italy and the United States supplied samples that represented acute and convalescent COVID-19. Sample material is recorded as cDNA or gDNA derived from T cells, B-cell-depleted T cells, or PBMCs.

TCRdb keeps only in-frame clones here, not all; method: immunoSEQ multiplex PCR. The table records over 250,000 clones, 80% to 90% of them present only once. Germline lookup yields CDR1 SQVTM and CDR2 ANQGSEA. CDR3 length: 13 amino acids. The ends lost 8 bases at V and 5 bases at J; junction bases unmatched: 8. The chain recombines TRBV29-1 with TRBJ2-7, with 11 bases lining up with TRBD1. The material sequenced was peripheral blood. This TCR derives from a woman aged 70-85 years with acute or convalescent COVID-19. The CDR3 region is CSIRDRGRNEQYF. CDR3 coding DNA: TGCAGCATTCGGGACAGGGGGAGGAACGAGCAGTACTTC.